The rows below give T cell receptor beta chains drawn from one sample of a study of blood T cells in healthy people across ages. TCRdb independently ran MiXCR on the 5' RACE reads; one entry per CDR3 protein. The table lists some 1.7 million distinct CDR3 sequences, 28% of them singletons. The sample taken for sequencing was blood. The receptors here all came from a woman aged 25-40 years in good health. The CDR3 runs from the conserved cysteine through the conserved F or W. Each record gives: J gene, D gene, clone size, V gene, CDR3 DNA, CDR3 protein. The D gene is left open where the match is weak. Clone size, where shown, is once, few, many, or a class for clones that have expanded.

j_call: TRBJ2-7
d_call: TRBD2
clone_size: few
v_call: TRBV12-3/TRBV12-4
cdr3_nt: TGTGCCAGCACCATTACCGGACTAGCCTACGAGCAGTACTTC
cdr3_aa: CASTITGLAYEQYF

j_call: TRBJ2-7
d_call: TRBD1
clone_size: many
v_call: TRBV28
cdr3_nt: TGTGCCAGCAGTTTATCCGGGACAGGCCCCTACGAGCAGTACTTC
cdr3_aa: CASSLSGTGPYEQYF

j_call: TRBJ2-7
d_call: NA
clone_size: NA
v_call: TRBV15
cdr3_nt: TGTGCCACCAGCAGAGATCCGAACCCCTACGAGCAGTACTTC
cdr3_aa: CATSRDPNPYEQYF

j_call: TRBJ2-1
d_call: NA
clone_size: NA
v_call: TRBV7-2
cdr3_nt: TGCGCCAGCAGATCTGAGCACCGTGAGCAGTTCTTC
cdr3_aa: CASRSEHREQFF

j_call: TRBJ1-3
d_call: NA
clone_size: NA
v_call: TRBV20-1
cdr3_nt: TGCAGTGCTAGTTACCGTGACTCTGGAAACACCATATATTTT
cdr3_aa: CSASYRDSGNTIYF

j_call: TRBJ2-7
d_call: TRBD2
clone_size: few
v_call: TRBV12-3/TRBV12-4
cdr3_nt: TGTGCCAGCAGTTCGCGGGGGACTAGCGGGACTAACCGACAGTACTTC
cdr3_aa: CASSSRGTSGTNRQYF

j_call: TRBJ2-5
d_call: NA
clone_size: few
v_call: TRBV10-3
cdr3_nt: TGTGCCATCAGTGACGGGAACCAAGAGACCCAGTACTTC
cdr3_aa: CAISDGNQETQYF

j_call: TRBJ2-5
d_call: NA
clone_size: few
v_call: TRBV15
cdr3_nt: TGTGCCACCAGCAGAGATCAAAAAGAGACCCAGTACTTC
cdr3_aa: CATSRDQKETQYF

j_call: TRBJ2-1
d_call: NA
clone_size: NA
v_call: TRBV10-3
cdr3_nt: TGTGCCACCAGTGAGGGGGGGGGCTCCTACAATGAGCAGTTCTTC
cdr3_aa: CATSEGGGSYNEQFF

j_call: TRBJ2-7
d_call: TRBD1
clone_size: many
v_call: TRBV9
cdr3_nt: TGTGCCAGCAGCGCCGACAGGGAAGGAGGCGAGCAGTACTTC
cdr3_aa: CASSADREGGEQYF

j_call: TRBJ2-1
d_call: NA
clone_size: NA
v_call: TRBV7-2
cdr3_nt: TGTGCCAGCAGCTTAGATTACCAGCTCAATGAGCAGTTCTTC
cdr3_aa: CASSLDYQLNEQFF

j_call: TRBJ1-1
d_call: NA
clone_size: NA
v_call: TRBV7-8
cdr3_nt: TGTGCCAGCAGCCAGCCAAAGGGCTGGGACACTGAAGCTTTCTTT
cdr3_aa: CASSQPKGWDTEAFF

j_call: TRBJ2-7
d_call: NA
clone_size: many
v_call: TRBV4-1
cdr3_nt: TGCGCCAGCAGCCAAGTGGGGGAGGGGGGCGAGCAGTACTTC
cdr3_aa: CASSQVGEGGEQYF

j_call: TRBJ2-3
d_call: TRBD2
clone_size: NA
v_call: TRBV5-1
cdr3_nt: TGCGCCAGCAGCTTGGGAGGACTAGCGGGACCTAGCACAGATACGCAGTATTTT
cdr3_aa: CASSLGGLAGPSTDTQYF

j_call: TRBJ2-3
d_call: NA
clone_size: NA
v_call: TRBV7-3
cdr3_nt: TGTGCCAGCAGCCTCCAATTAGAATCAAATACGCAGTATTTT
cdr3_aa: CASSLQLESNTQYF

j_call: TRBJ2-7
d_call: NA
clone_size: many
v_call: TRBV20-1
cdr3_nt: TGCAGTGCTAGAGATCCCCCCGAGCAGTACTTC
cdr3_aa: CSARDPPEQYF

j_call: TRBJ1-1
d_call: NA
clone_size: NA
v_call: TRBV30
cdr3_nt: TGTGCCTGGACGCCAGTTTGGGATTTGAACACTGAAGCTTTCTTT
cdr3_aa: CAWTPVWDLNTEAFF

j_call: TRBJ1-4
d_call: TRBD1
clone_size: few
v_call: TRBV6-2/TRBV6-3
cdr3_nt: TGTGCCAGCAGTCCCGACAGGGAGGATGAAAAACTGTTTTTT
cdr3_aa: CASSPDREDEKLFF

j_call: TRBJ2-2
d_call: NA
clone_size: NA
v_call: TRBV7-2
cdr3_nt: TGTGCCAGCAGCTGGACGCGGGAATCCGGGGAGCTGTTTTTT
cdr3_aa: CASSWTRESGELFF

j_call: TRBJ2-1
d_call: TRBD2
clone_size: few
v_call: TRBV20-1
cdr3_nt: TGCAGTGCTAGAGGGGCGAGCGGGGGAAACAATGAGCAGTTCTTC
cdr3_aa: CSARGASGGNNEQFF

j_call: TRBJ2-3
d_call: TRBD2
clone_size: NA
v_call: TRBV7-3
cdr3_nt: TGTGCCAGCAGCCCCTACCGGGGGGGCACAGATACGCAGTATTTT
cdr3_aa: CASSPYRGGTDTQYF

j_call: TRBJ2-7
d_call: NA
clone_size: NA
v_call: TRBV9
cdr3_nt: TGTGCCAGCAGCCCTCGAAAAGAAGGGCGGCCCGGCTACGAGCAGTACTTC
cdr3_aa: CASSPRKEGRPGYEQYF

j_call: TRBJ1-5
d_call: NA
clone_size: NA
v_call: TRBV28
cdr3_nt: TGTGCCAGCAGTTTATTTTATACTGTTAGCAATCAGCCCCAGCATTTT
cdr3_aa: CASSLFYTVSNQPQHF

j_call: TRBJ2-1
d_call: TRBD1
clone_size: NA
v_call: TRBV9
cdr3_nt: TGTGCCAGCAGCGTTAGGGACAGGGAGGAAGATGAGCAGTTCTTC
cdr3_aa: CASSVRDREEDEQFF

j_call: TRBJ2-3
d_call: NA
clone_size: NA
v_call: TRBV5-1
cdr3_nt: TGCGCCAGCAGCTTTGGCAGGGGACCCACAGATACGCAGTATTTT
cdr3_aa: CASSFGRGPTDTQYF

j_call: TRBJ2-5
d_call: NA
clone_size: NA
v_call: TRBV2
cdr3_nt: TGTGCCAGCAGGGGAAGGGTCGGGACCCAGTACTTC
cdr3_aa: CASRGRVGTQYF

j_call: TRBJ2-1
d_call: TRBD2
clone_size: NA
v_call: TRBV20-1
cdr3_nt: TGCAGTGCCAGGACTAGCGGGAGAGGTGAGCAGTTCTTC
cdr3_aa: CSARTSGRGEQFF

j_call: TRBJ2-1
d_call: NA
clone_size: NA
v_call: TRBV20-1
cdr3_nt: TGCAGTGCTAGAGATCGGGCGGGTGGGAGCTCCTACAATGAGCAGTTCTTC
cdr3_aa: CSARDRAGGSSYNEQFF

j_call: TRBJ1-1
d_call: TRBD1
clone_size: NA
v_call: TRBV6-6
cdr3_nt: TGTGCCAGCAGCGTCCGGGACAGGGTGGTTGAAGCTTTCTTT
cdr3_aa: CASSVRDRVVEAFF

j_call: TRBJ2-3
d_call: TRBD2
clone_size: NA
v_call: TRBV13
cdr3_nt: TGTGCCAGCAGCTTGGGACTAGGAGAAAGCACAGATACGCAGTATTTT
cdr3_aa: CASSLGLGESTDTQYF

j_call: TRBJ2-3
d_call: NA
clone_size: many
v_call: TRBV14
cdr3_nt: TGTGCCAGCAGCCGTACACGGGGGAGCACAGATACGCAGTATTTT
cdr3_aa: CASSRTRGSTDTQYF

j_call: TRBJ2-7
d_call: TRBD1
clone_size: many
v_call: TRBV7-9
cdr3_nt: TGTGCCAGCAGTGGGGACAGGGTTGAAGAGCAGTACTTC
cdr3_aa: CASSGDRVEEQYF

j_call: TRBJ2-7
d_call: TRBD1
clone_size: many
v_call: TRBV7-9
cdr3_nt: TGTGCCAGCAGCTCTTGGACAGGAGGACGGTACGAGCAGTACTTC
cdr3_aa: CASSSWTGGRYEQYF

j_call: TRBJ2-6
d_call: NA
clone_size: once
v_call: TRBV25-1
cdr3_nt: TGTGCCAGCAGTGAATTTAAGGGGGCGGGAGGGGCCAACGTCCTGACTTTC
cdr3_aa: CASSEFKGAGGANVLTF

j_call: TRBJ2-3
d_call: NA
clone_size: NA
v_call: TRBV11-2
cdr3_nt: TGTGCCAGCAGCTTACACCCCCAGCAGCGGGCAGCCCTCACAGATACGCAGTATTTT
cdr3_aa: CASSLHPQQRAALTDTQYF

j_call: TRBJ2-5
d_call: NA
clone_size: NA
v_call: TRBV6-5
cdr3_nt: TGTGCCAGCAGTTACTCCTCCGCAGGGACTGTGGAGACCCAGTACTTC
cdr3_aa: CASSYSSAGTVETQYF

j_call: TRBJ1-2
d_call: NA
clone_size: few
v_call: TRBV12-3/TRBV12-4
cdr3_nt: TGTGCCAGCAGTTTGCGCCGCCAGGGTGGTGGCTATGGCTACACCTTC
cdr3_aa: CASSLRRQGGGYGYTF

j_call: TRBJ2-3
d_call: NA
clone_size: few
v_call: TRBV5-1
cdr3_nt: TGCGCCAGCAGCTGGGAGGAACGGGAGAGGTTTACGCAGTATTTT
cdr3_aa: CASSWEERERFTQYF

j_call: TRBJ2-5
d_call: TRBD2
clone_size: NA
v_call: TRBV5-1
cdr3_nt: TGCGCCAGCAGCTTGGCCGGCGGGGGGGCCCGGGAGACCCAGTACTTC
cdr3_aa: CASSLAGGGARETQYF

j_call: TRBJ2-1
d_call: NA
clone_size: few
v_call: TRBV7-2
cdr3_nt: TGTGCCAGCAGCCCGTCCCAGAGTTTCTACAATGAGCAGTTCTTC
cdr3_aa: CASSPSQSFYNEQFF

j_call: TRBJ2-1
d_call: TRBD1
clone_size: few
v_call: TRBV7-9
cdr3_nt: TGTGCCAGCAGCTTACGAACAGGGGGCCGAGATGAGCAGTTCTTC
cdr3_aa: CASSLRTGGRDEQFF

j_call: TRBJ1-1
d_call: NA
clone_size: NA
v_call: TRBV12-3/TRBV12-4
cdr3_nt: TGTGCCAGCAGTCCGGGACCTCAAGGTGATGAAGCTTTCTTT
cdr3_aa: CASSPGPQGDEAFF

j_call: TRBJ2-1
d_call: NA
clone_size: NA
v_call: TRBV7-6
cdr3_nt: TGTGCCAGCAGCGTAATAACCAACAATGAGCAGTTCTTC
cdr3_aa: CASSVITNNEQFF

j_call: TRBJ2-7
d_call: NA
clone_size: many
v_call: TRBV6-5
cdr3_nt: TGTGCCACGGGGAGGTCCTACGAGCAGTACTTC
cdr3_aa: CATGRSYEQYF

j_call: TRBJ2-3
d_call: NA
clone_size: NA
v_call: TRBV5-1
cdr3_nt: TGCGCCAGCAGCTTGGAACAGGTGGGGCCAGATACGCAGTATTTT
cdr3_aa: CASSLEQVGPDTQYF

j_call: TRBJ2-4
d_call: NA
clone_size: NA
v_call: TRBV7-6
cdr3_nt: TGTGCCAGCAGCCTGCGGGCCCCCGGGGCGGCCAAAAACATTCAGTACTTC
cdr3_aa: CASSLRAPGAAKNIQYF

j_call: TRBJ2-1
d_call: TRBD2
clone_size: few
v_call: TRBV5-4
cdr3_nt: TGTGCCAGCAGTGCCACCGGGACTAGCGGGAGTTGGAGTGAGCAGTTCTTC
cdr3_aa: CASSATGTSGSWSEQFF

j_call: TRBJ2-7
d_call: NA
clone_size: NA
v_call: TRBV29-1
cdr3_nt: TGCAGCTGGACGGGACTGTCATCGGTCGAGCAGTACTTC
cdr3_aa: CSWTGLSSVEQYF

j_call: TRBJ2-1
d_call: TRBD1
clone_size: many
v_call: TRBV9
cdr3_nt: TGTGCCAGCAGCGTCGAGGGACAGGGCGTCGATGAGCAGTTCTTC
cdr3_aa: CASSVEGQGVDEQFF

j_call: TRBJ2-3
d_call: NA
clone_size: NA
v_call: TRBV12-3/TRBV12-4
cdr3_nt: TGTGCCAGCAGTTCCCGACTAGACCCATCGCAGTATTTT
cdr3_aa: CASSSRLDPSQYF

j_call: TRBJ2-3
d_call: NA
clone_size: few
v_call: TRBV9
cdr3_nt: TGTGCCAGCAGCTCCCACAGGGCCAATACGCAGTATTTT
cdr3_aa: CASSSHRANTQYF

j_call: TRBJ2-4
d_call: NA
clone_size: NA
v_call: TRBV11-2
cdr3_nt: TGTGCCAGCAGCTTAGATTCGACGGGAGACATTCAGTACTTC
cdr3_aa: CASSLDSTGDIQYF

j_call: TRBJ1-1
d_call: NA
clone_size: few
v_call: TRBV18
cdr3_nt: TGTGCCAGCTCACCACTGAAGGAGAACACTGAAGCTTTCTTT
cdr3_aa: CASSPLKENTEAFF

j_call: TRBJ2-7
d_call: NA
clone_size: many
v_call: TRBV10-3
cdr3_nt: TGTGCCATCAGTGGGGGTTCGGGGCAGAGCTACGAGCAGTACTTC
cdr3_aa: CAISGGSGQSYEQYF

j_call: TRBJ1-1
d_call: TRBD1
clone_size: many
v_call: TRBV7-8
cdr3_nt: TGTGCCAGCAGCCCAAGACAGGGGTTGAACACTGAAGCTTTCTTT
cdr3_aa: CASSPRQGLNTEAFF

j_call: TRBJ1-2
d_call: NA
clone_size: many
v_call: TRBV20-1
cdr3_nt: TGCAGTGCGCAGGTCCCGGGCGGTGTAAGCGGCTACACCTTC
cdr3_aa: CSAQVPGGVSGYTF

j_call: TRBJ2-7
d_call: NA
clone_size: many
v_call: TRBV5-5
cdr3_nt: TGTGCCAGCAGCTTGGTGGGTACCTACGAGCAGTACTTC
cdr3_aa: CASSLVGTYEQYF

j_call: TRBJ1-5
d_call: NA
clone_size: many
v_call: TRBV24-1
cdr3_nt: TGTGCCACCTCGACAGGCAATCAGCCCCAGCATTTT
cdr3_aa: CATSTGNQPQHF

j_call: TRBJ2-5
d_call: TRBD1
clone_size: NA
v_call: TRBV7-9
cdr3_nt: TGTGCCAGCAGCTGGACAGGCGACCGGGGCCAAGTGGTCCAGTACTTC
cdr3_aa: CASSWTGDRGQVVQYF

j_call: TRBJ1-2
d_call: NA
clone_size: many
v_call: TRBV20-1
cdr3_nt: TGCAGTGCTAAGTCCGGGATGATGGACTATGGCTACACCTTC
cdr3_aa: CSAKSGMMDYGYTF